A selection of T cell receptor beta chains follows, all from one sample in a study of response to subunit inactivated influenza vaccine. Via MiXCR, TCRdb re-called the RT-PCR reads, giving one row per CDR3 protein. The sample consists of about 700,000 distinct CDR3 sequences, approximately 15% of them appearing once. Sequencing was performed on PBMCs from blood, taken about 11 days after vaccination. The receptors derive from a man aged 45-65 years who received an inactivated influenza vaccine. Each CDR3 is given with its conserved first and last residue. The D gene is left open where the match is weak. Some rows mark clone size as missing; the rest say once, few, many or name a class of expanded clone.

>TRBJ1-6|TRBD1|few|TRBV6-1
CASSQRGTGLYSPLHF
TGTGCCAGCAGTCAAAGAGGGACAGGGCTGTATTCACCCCTCCACTTT
>TRBJ1-2|TRBD1|few|TRBV20-1
CSAPDRGTRGYTF
TGCAGTGCTCCGGACAGGGGGACTCGTGGCTACACCTTC
>TRBJ2-3|TRBD1|few|TRBV27
CASSVRTGGAGDTQYF
TGTGCCAGCAGTGTACGGACAGGGGGCGCCGGGGATACGCAGTATTTT
>TRBJ2-3|NA|NA|TRBV4-3
CASSQELNLPDTQYF
TGCGCCAGCAGCCAAGAGTTGAATTTGCCCGATACGCAGTATTTT
>TRBJ1-1|NA|NA|TRBV27
CASSSQGDHTEAFF
TGTGCCAGCAGTTCCCAAGGGGACCACACTGAAGCTTTCTTT
>TRBJ2-2|TRBD1|many|TRBV2
CASSVDRDTGELFF
TGTGCCAGCAGTGTGGACAGGGACACCGGGGAGCTGTTTTTT
>TRBJ2-6|NA|NA|TRBV28
CACYGGAKAGANVLTF
TGTGCCTGCTATGGGGGGGCCAAGGCGGGGGCCAACGTCCTGACTTTC
>TRBJ1-2|TRBD1|NA|TRBV6-1
CASSEQGARSYGYTF
TGTGCCAGCAGTGAACAGGGGGCGCGAAGCTATGGCTACACCTTC
>TRBJ1-4|NA|NA|TRBV28
CASSLAGAREKLFF
TGTGCCAGCAGTTTGGCAGGGGCGAGGGAAAAACTGTTTTTT
>TRBJ2-6|TRBD1|NA|TRBV7-8
CASSYNRDSSFSGANVLTF
TGTGCCAGCAGCTATAACCGGGACAGCTCCTTCTCTGGGGCCAACGTCCTGACTTTC
>TRBJ1-4|NA|NA|TRBV15
CATSREPAYNEKQFF
TGTGCCACCAGCAGAGAACCGGCCTATAATGAAAAACAGTTTTTT